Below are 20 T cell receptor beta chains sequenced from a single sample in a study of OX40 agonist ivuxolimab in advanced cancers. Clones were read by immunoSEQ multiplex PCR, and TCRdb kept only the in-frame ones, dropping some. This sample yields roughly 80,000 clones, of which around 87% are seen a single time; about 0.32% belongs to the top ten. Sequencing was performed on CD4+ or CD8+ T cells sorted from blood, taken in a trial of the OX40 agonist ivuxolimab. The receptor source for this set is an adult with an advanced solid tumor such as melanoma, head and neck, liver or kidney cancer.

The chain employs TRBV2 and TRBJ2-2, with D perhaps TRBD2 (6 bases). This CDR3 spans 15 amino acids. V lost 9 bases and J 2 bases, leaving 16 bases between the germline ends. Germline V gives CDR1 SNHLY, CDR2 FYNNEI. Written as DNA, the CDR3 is TGTGCCAGTCAGAGAGGAGGGAGAAACACCGGGGAGCTGTTTTTT. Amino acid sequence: CASQRGGRNTGELFF.

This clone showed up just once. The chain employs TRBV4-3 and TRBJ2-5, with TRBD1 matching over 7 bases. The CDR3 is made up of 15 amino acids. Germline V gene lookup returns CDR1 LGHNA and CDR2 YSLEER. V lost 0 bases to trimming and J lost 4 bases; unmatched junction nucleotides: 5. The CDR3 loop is CASSQDSRGRETQYF. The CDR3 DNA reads TGCGCCAGCAGCCAAGATTCTAGGGGGCGAGAGACCCAGTACTTC.

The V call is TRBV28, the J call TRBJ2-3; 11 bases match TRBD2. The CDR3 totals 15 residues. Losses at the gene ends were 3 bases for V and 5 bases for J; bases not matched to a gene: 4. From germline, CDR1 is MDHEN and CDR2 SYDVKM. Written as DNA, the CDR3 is TGTGCCAGCAGTTTTGGGCTAGCGGGAGGAGATACGCAGTATTTT. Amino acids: CASSFGLAGGDTQYF.

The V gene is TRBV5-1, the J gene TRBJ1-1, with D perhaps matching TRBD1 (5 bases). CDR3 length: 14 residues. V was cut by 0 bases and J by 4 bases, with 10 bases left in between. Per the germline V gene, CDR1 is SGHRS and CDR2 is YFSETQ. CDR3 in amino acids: CASSLDHGGTEAFF. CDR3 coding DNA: TGCGCCAGCAGCTTGGACCACGGGGGCACTGAAGCTTTCTTT.

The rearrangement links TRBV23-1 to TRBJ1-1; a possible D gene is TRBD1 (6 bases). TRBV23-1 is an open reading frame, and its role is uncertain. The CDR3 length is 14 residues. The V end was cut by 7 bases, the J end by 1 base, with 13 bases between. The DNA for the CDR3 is TGCGCCAGCAAGGTCGGGGGGCCGAACACTGAAGCTTTCTTT. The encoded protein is CASKVGGPNTEAFF.

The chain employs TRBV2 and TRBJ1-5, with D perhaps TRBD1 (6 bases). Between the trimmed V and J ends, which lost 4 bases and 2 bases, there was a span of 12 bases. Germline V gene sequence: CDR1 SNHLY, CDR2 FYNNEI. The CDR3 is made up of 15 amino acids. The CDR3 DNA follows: TGTGCCAGCAGTGGGGGAGGGGGAGGCAATCAGCCCCAGCATTTT. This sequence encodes CASSGGGGGNQPQHF.

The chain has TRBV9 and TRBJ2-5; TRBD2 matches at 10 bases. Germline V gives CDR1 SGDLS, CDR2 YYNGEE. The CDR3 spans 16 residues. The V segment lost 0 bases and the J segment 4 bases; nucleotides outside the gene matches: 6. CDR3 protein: CASSVGGLAWSETQYF. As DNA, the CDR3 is TGTGCCAGCAGCGTAGGGGGACTAGCGTGGTCAGAGACCCAGTACTTC.

The CDR3 region is CASRESGNTIYF. CDR3 in DNA: TGTGCCAGCAGGGAATCTGGAAACACCATATATTTT. J is TRBJ1-3 and V is TRBV6-5; D uncertain. The CDR3 spans 12 residues. Germline CDR1 and CDR2: MNHEY and SVGAGI. V was trimmed by 6 bases and J by 1 base, leaving 4 bases between them.

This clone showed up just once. The CDR3 DNA reads as TGTGCCAGCAGTTTGGGGGTAGCGGGACCCACAGATACGCAGTATTTT. This codes for CASSLGVAGPTDTQYF. J is TRBJ2-3 and V is TRBV28; 8 bases fit TRBD2. V lost 3 bases and J lost 2; bases outside the gene matches: 7. Germline V gene sequence: CDR1 MDHEN, CDR2 SYDVKM. The CDR3 length is 16 residues.

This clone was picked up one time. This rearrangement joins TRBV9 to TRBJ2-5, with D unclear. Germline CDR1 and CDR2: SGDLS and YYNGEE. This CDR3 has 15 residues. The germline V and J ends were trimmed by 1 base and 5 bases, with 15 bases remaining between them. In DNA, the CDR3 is TGTGCCAGCAGCGTATCCTTGGGCATCGGGGAGACCCAGTACTTC. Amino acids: CASSVSLGIGETQYF. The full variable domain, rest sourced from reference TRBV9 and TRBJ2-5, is DSGVTQTPKHLITATGQRVTLRCSPRSGDLSVYWYQQSLDQGLQFLIQYYNGEERAKGNILERFSAQQFPDLHSELNLSSLELGDSALYFCASSVSLGIGETQYFGPGTRLLVL.

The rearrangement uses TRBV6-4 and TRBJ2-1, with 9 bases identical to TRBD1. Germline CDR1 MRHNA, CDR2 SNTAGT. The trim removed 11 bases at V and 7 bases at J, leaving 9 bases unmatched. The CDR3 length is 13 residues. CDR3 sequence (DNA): TGTGCCCGCTTTCGGGGACAGGGAAATGAGCAGTTCTTC. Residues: CARFRGQGNEQFF.

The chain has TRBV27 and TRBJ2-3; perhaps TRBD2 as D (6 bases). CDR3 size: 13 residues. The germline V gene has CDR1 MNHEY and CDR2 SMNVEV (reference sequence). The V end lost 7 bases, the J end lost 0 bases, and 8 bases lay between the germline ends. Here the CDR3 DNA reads TGTGCCAGCAAGGGGAGGAGCACAGATACGCAGTATTTT. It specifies CASKGRSTDTQYF.

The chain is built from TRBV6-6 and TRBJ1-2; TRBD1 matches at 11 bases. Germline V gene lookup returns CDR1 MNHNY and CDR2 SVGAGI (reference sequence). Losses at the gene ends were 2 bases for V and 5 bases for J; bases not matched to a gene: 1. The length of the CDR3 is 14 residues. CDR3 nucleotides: TGTGCCAGCAGTTACGGACAGGGGGCTTATGGCTACACCTTC. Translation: CASSYGQGAYGYTF.

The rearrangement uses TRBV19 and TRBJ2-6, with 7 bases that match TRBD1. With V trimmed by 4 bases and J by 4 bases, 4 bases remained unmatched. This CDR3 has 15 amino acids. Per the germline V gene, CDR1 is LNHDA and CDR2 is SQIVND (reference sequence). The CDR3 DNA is TGTGCCAGTAGTAACCCGGGACAGGGGGCCAACGTCCTGACTTTC. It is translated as CASSNPGQGANVLTF.

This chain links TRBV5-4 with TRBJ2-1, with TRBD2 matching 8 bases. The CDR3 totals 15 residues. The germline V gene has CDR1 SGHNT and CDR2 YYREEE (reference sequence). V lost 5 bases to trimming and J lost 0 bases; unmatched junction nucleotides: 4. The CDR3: CASRATSGSYNEQFF. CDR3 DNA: TGTGCCAGCAGGGCAACTAGCGGCTCCTACAATGAGCAGTTCTTC.

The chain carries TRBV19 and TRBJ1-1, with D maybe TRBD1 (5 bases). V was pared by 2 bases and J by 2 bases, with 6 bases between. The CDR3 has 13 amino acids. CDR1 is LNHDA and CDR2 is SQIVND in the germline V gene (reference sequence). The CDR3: CASSIQGNTEAFF. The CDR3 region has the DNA TGTGCCAGTAGTATACAGGGCAACACTGAAGCTTTCTTT.

The CDR3 region has the DNA TGTGCCAGTAGTATACCGGGACAGGGAAGCGGGGAGCAGTACTTC. Encoded protein: CASSIPGQGSGEQYF. The V gene is TRBV19, the J gene TRBJ2-7, with 9 bases aligning to TRBD1. The V gene's germline CDR1 is LNHDA and CDR2 SQIVND (reference sequence). V gave up 2 bases and J gave up 7 bases; unmatched junction bases: 9. CDR3 length equals 15 residues.

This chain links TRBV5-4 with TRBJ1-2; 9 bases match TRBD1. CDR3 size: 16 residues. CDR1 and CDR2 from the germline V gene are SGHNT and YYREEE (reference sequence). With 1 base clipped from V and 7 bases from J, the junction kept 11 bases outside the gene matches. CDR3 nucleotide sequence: TGTGCCAGCAGCTTGAGGGACACAGGGGGCGCGGGTGGCTACACCTTC. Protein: CASSLRDTGGAGGYTF.

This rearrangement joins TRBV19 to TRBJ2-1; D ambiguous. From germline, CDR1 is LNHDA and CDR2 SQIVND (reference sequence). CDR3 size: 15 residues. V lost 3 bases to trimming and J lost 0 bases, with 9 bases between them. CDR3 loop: CASSMKGSSYNEQFF. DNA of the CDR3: TGTGCCAGTAGTATGAAAGGATCCTCCTACAATGAGCAGTTCTTC.

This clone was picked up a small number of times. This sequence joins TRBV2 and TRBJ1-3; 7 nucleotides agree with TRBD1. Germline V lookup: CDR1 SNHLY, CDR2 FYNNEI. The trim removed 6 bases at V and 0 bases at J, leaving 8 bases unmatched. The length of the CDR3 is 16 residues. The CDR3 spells CASSPRTGFSGNTIYF. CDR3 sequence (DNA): TGTGCCAGCAGCCCGAGGACAGGCTTCTCTGGAAACACCATATATTTT.